One and the same sample provided the 30 T cell receptor beta chains below, sequenced in a study of cytomegalovirus exposure and HLA in healthy donors. 60 Vbeta and 13 Jbeta primers were used in PCR. The data were produced by immunoSEQ multiplex PCR, yet TCRdb's version contains in-frame clones alone and is incomplete. The profile covers approximately 160,000 clones, with more than 60% appearing a single time and about 1.5% taken by the ten largest. Sequenced material: PBMCs. Source of these receptors: a woman aged 30 to 39 in good health and CMV-seropositive.

This chain joins TRBV5-4 and TRBJ1-2, with TRBD1 as a possible D gene (6 bases). This CDR3 is built from 18 residues. V shed 0 bases and J shed 0 bases, with 18 bases lying between them. In germline, CDR1 is SGHNT, CDR2 YYREEE (reference sequence). CDR3 DNA: TGTGCCAGCAGCTTGGCCCCCGGACAGTACTTAGCTAACTATGGCTACACCTTC. This codes for CASSLAPGQYLANYGYTF.

The table lists this clone with a count of one. J is TRBJ2-4 and V is TRBV18; tentatively, D is TRBD1 (7 bases). The CDR3 consists of 14 residues. V lost 3 bases and J lost 5, with 11 bases in between. Germline-derived CDR1 and CDR2 are KGHSH and LQKENI. In DNA, the CDR3 is TGTGCCAGCTCACCGACAGGGACTGAAAACATTCAGTACTTC. This codes for CASSPTGTENIQYF.

This clone was found a few times. The rearrangement uses TRBV4-1 and TRBJ2-3, with 9 bases identical to TRBD2. The CDR3 runs to 16 residues. The trim removed 2 bases at V and 0 bases at J, leaving 3 bases unmatched. Germline V CDR1 and CDR2: MGHRA, YSYEKL. The CDR3 DNA sequence: TGCGCCAGCAGCCAAAGAGCGGGAGGCAGCACAGATACGCAGTATTTT. Residues: CASSQRAGGSTDTQYF.

V usage is TRBV27 and J usage is TRBJ2-7; a weak D match, TRBD2 (5 bases). CDR3 length equals 12 residues. Germline assignment: CDR1 MNHEY and CDR2 SMNVEV (reference sequence). V was shortened by 3 bases and J by 3 bases, with 6 bases between the two germline ends. CDR3 residues: CASSLAGYEQYF. The CDR3, as DNA: TGTGCCAGCAGTTTGGCGGGCTACGAGCAGTACTTC.

In its sample, this clone was seen a few times. The CDR3 sequence is CASSAGDRSGNTIYF. Here the CDR3 DNA reads TGTGCCAGCAGCGCAGGGGACCGCTCTGGAAACACCATATATTTT. The chain is built from TRBV28 and TRBJ1-3; tentatively, D is TRBD1 (6 bases). The germline V and J ends were trimmed by 6 bases and 0 bases, with 12 bases remaining between them. Germline V gene data show CDR1 as MDHEN and CDR2 as SYDVKM. The CDR3 length is 15 residues.

The genes are TRBV7-2 and TRBJ2-1; D unresolved. Germline V gene data show CDR1 as SGHTA and CDR2 as FQGNSA. Trimming stripped 0 bases from V and 9 bases from J, with 3 bases between. The CDR3 loop spans 11 amino acids. CDR3 sequence: CASSLAAEQFF. The CDR3 DNA follows: TGTGCCAGCAGCTTAGCGGCTGAGCAGTTCTTC.

This clone was recorded once. The rearrangement links TRBV9 to TRBJ2-7, with 7 bases identical to TRBD2. The J segment lost 2 bases and the V segment lost 0 bases, leaving 5 bases of the junction unmatched. This CDR3 is built from 15 residues. Germline V gene lookup returns CDR1 SGDLS and CDR2 YYNGEE. CDR3 amino acids: CASSVDPTSAYEQYF. CDR3 DNA sequence: TGTGCCAGCAGCGTAGACCCCACTAGCGCCTACGAGCAGTACTTC. The full variable domain, rest sourced from reference TRBV9 and TRBJ2-7, is DSGVTQTPKHLITATGQRVTLRCSPRSGDLSVYWYQQSLDQGLQFLIQYYNGEERAKGNILERFSAQQFPDLHSELNLSSLELGDSALYFCASSVDPTSAYEQYFGPGTRLTVT.

The genes are TRBV27 and TRBJ2-7; TRBD1 agrees at 7 bases. V lost 2 bases to trimming and J lost 3 bases; unmatched junction nucleotides: 4. This CDR3 is 14 amino acids long. The V gene's germline CDR1 is MNHEY and CDR2 SMNVEV (reference sequence). The CDR3 coding sequence is TGTGCCAGCAGTTTAAGGCAGGGGGACTACGAGCAGTACTTC. Its protein product is CASSLRQGDYEQYF.

This clone was recorded a few times. This sequence joins TRBV14 and TRBJ2-5; tentative D call: TRBD2 (5 bases). CDR3 size: 15 residues. Trimming stripped 4 bases from V and 5 bases from J, with 17 bases between. Germline CDR1 reads SGHDN; CDR2 reads FVKESK. CDR3 nucleotide sequence: TGTGCCAGCAGCCTCCGGACTGGTCAAAGGGAGACCCAGTACTTC. Translating gives CASSLRTGQRETQYF.

This rearrangement joins TRBV30 to TRBJ1-2, with TRBD1 identical over 7 bases. Germline V gene sequence: CDR1 GTSNPN, CDR2 SVGIG (reference sequence). CDR3 length: 15 residues. V shed 5 bases and J 2 bases; nucleotides not matched to a gene: 11. CDR3 in amino acids: CAWAGTDPANYGYTF. The CDR3 region has the DNA TGTGCCTGGGCCGGGACAGATCCAGCAAACTATGGCTACACCTTC.

This clone was picked up one time. This chain joins TRBV27 and TRBJ2-7; 9 nucleotides line up with TRBD1. J lost 5 bases, V lost 5 bases, and 7 bases had no gene match. Germline CDR1 reads MNHEY; CDR2 reads SMNVEV (reference sequence). The CDR3 has 14 amino acids. The chain's CDR3 is CASSGGQGAHEQYF. In nucleotides, the CDR3 is TGTGCCAGCAGTGGGGGACAGGGTGCCCACGAGCAGTACTTC.

This clone was picked up one time. The rearrangement uses TRBV5-1 and TRBJ2-7; 7 bases fit TRBD2. This CDR3 is 17 amino acids long. V lost 4 bases and J lost 0; bases outside the gene matches: 13. From germline, CDR1 is SGHRS and CDR2 YFSETQ. CDR3 sequence (DNA): TGCGCCAGCAGCCCGTTTTGGGGGGAGGGACTCTCCTACGAGCAGTACTTC. Encoded protein: CASSPFWGEGLSYEQYF.

The V gene is TRBV30, the J gene TRBJ2-7, with no clear D. The V and J ends lost 3 bases and 7 bases respectively, with 10 bases between them. This CDR3 is 11 amino acids long. Germline CDR1 and CDR2: GTSNPN and SVGIG (reference sequence). The CDR3 DNA follows: TGTGCCTGGAGCTTTCTGAGTGAGCAGTACTTC. It codes for CAWSFLSEQYF.

This clone has a single count. This chain connects TRBV2 to TRBJ2-1; the match to TRBD1 covers 8 bases. Germline V gene data show CDR1 as SNHLY and CDR2 as FYNNEI. V was pared by 6 bases and J by 10 bases, with 8 bases of the junction left unmatched. CDR3 length: 13 amino acids. The CDR3 loop is CASRDQGAGEQFF. CDR3 sequence (DNA): TGTGCCAGCAGGGACCAGGGGGCCGGGGAGCAGTTCTTC.

The chain employs TRBV5-1 and TRBJ2-7; 8 bases align to TRBD2. The V gene end was trimmed by 5 bases and the J gene end by 0 bases; junction bases not matched to a gene: 10. CDR3 length: 16 amino acids. The germline CDR1 and CDR2 sequences are SGHRS and YFSETQ. The CDR3 DNA reads as TGCGCCAGCAGGCCCGCTAGCGGGTCCTTCTCCTACGAGCAGTACTTC. It translates to CASRPASGSFSYEQYF.

In regard to this clone: A junction end diverges from the germline sequence, so it may reflect a read error. Other DNA variants within this sample encode the same CDR3. The chain is built from TRBV7-9 and TRBJ1-1; 8 nucleotides line up with TRBD1. Germline CDR1 SEHNR, CDR2 FQNEAQ (reference sequence). This CDR3 region has 15 residues. The CDR3 spells CASSLWTGRNTEAFF. The CDR3 nucleotides read TGTGCCAGCAGCTTATGGACAGGGAGGAACACTGAAGCCTTCTTT.

The V gene is TRBV4-3, the J gene TRBJ2-3; TRBD2 matches at 7 bases. Germline V gene sequence: CDR1 LGHNA, CDR2 YSLEER. The CDR3 is made up of 16 amino acids. The V and J ends lost 1 base and 2 bases, in that order; junction bases with no gene match: 6. CDR3 in amino acids: CASSQARRELTDTQYF. For the CDR3, the DNA is TGCGCCAGCAGCCAAGCTCGGCGGGAGCTCACAGATACGCAGTATTTT.

This clone was counted only a few times. The gene calls are TRBV5-4 and TRBJ2-7; 9 positions agree with TRBD2. V dropped 0 bases and J dropped 6; count of bases not matched to a gene: 22. Germline V CDR1 and CDR2: SGHNT, YYREEE (reference sequence). This CDR3 comprises 20 residues. CDR3 in DNA: TGTGCCAGCAGCTTGGAACCCCCGGGACTAGCTGGGCCCAATTTAGGCGAGCAGTACTTC. Its protein product is CASSLEPPGLAGPNLGEQYF. Full variable domain (remainder filled in from reference TRBV5-4 and TRBJ2-7): ETGVTQSPTHLIKTRGQQVTLRCSSQSGHNTVSWYQQALGQGPQFIFQYYREEENGRGNFPPRFSGLQFPNYSSELNVNALELDDSALYLCASSLEPPGLAGPNLGEQYFGPGTRLTVT.

V and J are TRBV6-1 and TRBJ2-7; 13 positions agree with TRBD2. With 4 bases clipped from V and 4 bases from J, the junction kept 13 bases outside the gene matches. This CDR3 has 18 residues. The germline CDR1 and CDR2 sequences are MNHNS and SASEGT. CDR3 sequence reads: CASSAGLAGVPGAYEQYF. CDR3 DNA sequence: TGTGCCAGCAGTGCCGGACTAGCGGGAGTCCCGGGGGCTTACGAGCAGTACTTC.

The V and J genes are TRBV30 and TRBJ2-5; D is unclear. Looked up from germline, CDR1 is GTSNPN and CDR2 is SVGIG (reference sequence). V was cut by 2 bases and J by 5 bases, with 6 bases left in between. There are 11 residues in the CDR3. The CDR3: CAWSSGETQYF. In DNA form, the CDR3 reads TGTGCCTGGAGTTCCGGTGAGACCCAGTACTTC.

This clone showed up just once. The chain uses TRBV30 and TRBJ1-2, with D hard to call. The CDR3 consists of 14 residues. The germline CDR1 and CDR2 sequences are GTSNPN and SVGIG (reference sequence). V was trimmed by 0 bases and J by 4 bases, leaving 12 bases between them. CDR3 residues: CAWSVTLRGYGYTF. The CDR3 bases are TGTGCCTGGAGTGTGACCCTGAGAGGCTATGGCTACACCTTC.

In its sample, this clone was seen a few times. V usage is TRBV6-5 and J usage is TRBJ1-2; a possible D gene is TRBD1 (6 bases). This CDR3 comprises 14 residues. Germline CDR1 reads MNHEY; CDR2 reads SVGAGI. V was shortened by 2 bases and J by 3 bases, with 10 bases between the two germline ends. CDR3 nucleotide sequence: TGTGCCAGCAGTTACGCGGACAGCTACTATGGCTACACCTTC. It codes for CASSYADSYYGYTF.

The V call is TRBV7-9, the J call TRBJ1-4; TRBD1 matches at 8 bases. The CDR3 is 15 amino acids. Germline trimming cut 5 bases from V and 3 bases from J; bases unmatched to any gene: 5. The V gene's germline CDR1 is SEHNR and CDR2 FQNEAQ (reference sequence). DNA for the CDR3: TGTGCCAGCAGCCCGGGGACAGGACCTAATGAAAAACTGTTTTTT. As protein: CASSPGTGPNEKLFF.

The J gene is TRBJ1-1, the V gene TRBV5-4; tentative D call: TRBD1 (5 bases). V was shortened by 6 bases and J by 4 bases, with 10 bases between the two germline ends. Germline CDR1 is SGHNT and CDR2 is YYREEE (reference sequence). This CDR3 is 12 amino acids long. The CDR3 DNA sequence: TGTGCCAGCACTAGGGGAGGCACTGAAGCTTTCTTT. Translated: CASTRGGTEAFF.

This clone has just one count. This chain joins TRBV4-3 and TRBJ2-5; TRBD2 agrees at 7 bases. Germline CDR1 is LGHNA and CDR2 is YSLEER. With 0 bases clipped from V and 5 bases from J, the junction kept 6 bases outside the gene matches. This CDR3 is 15 amino acids long. CDR3 sequence reads: CASSQDVGGGETQYF. In DNA form, the CDR3 reads TGCGCCAGCAGCCAAGATGTGGGGGGAGGGGAGACCCAGTACTTC.

Comment on this clone: Other nucleotide sequences from this sample produce the same CDR3. The chain links TRBV4-3 to TRBJ2-7, with TRBD1 matching over 9 bases. CDR1 and CDR2 from the germline V gene are LGHNA and YSLEER. The CDR3 is 15 amino acids. V dropped 3 bases and J dropped 3; count of bases not matched to a gene: 6. CDR3 protein: CASSQAGTGIYEQYF. Here the CDR3 DNA reads TGCGCCAGCAGCCAGGCCGGGACAGGGATCTACGAGCAGTACTTC.

The chain joins TRBV13 to TRBJ2-1, with 13 bases fitting TRBD2. V trimming: 5 bases; J trimming: 5 bases; junction bases outside the gene matches: 18. Per the germline V gene, CDR1 is PRHDT and CDR2 is FYEKMQ (reference sequence). The CDR3 has 20 amino acids. This CDR3 is CASSRGRGGLAGKKDNEQFF. The CDR3 nucleotides read TGTGCCAGCAGCCGAGGTAGGGGGGGACTAGCGGGGAAAAAAGACAATGAGCAGTTCTTC.

The V and J genes are TRBV9 and TRBJ2-2; 7 bases align to TRBD1. V lost 4 bases to trimming and J lost 3 bases; unmatched junction nucleotides: 3. Germline V gene sequence: CDR1 SGDLS, CDR2 YYNGEE. There are 14 residues in the CDR3. CDR3 DNA sequence: TGTGCCAGCAGCCTAGACAGGGACACCGGGGAGCTGTTTTTT. Translated: CASSLDRDTGELFF.

The chain uses TRBV10-3 and TRBJ2-1; 8 bases fit TRBD1. CDR1 and CDR2 from the germline V gene are ENHRY and SYGVKD. V was pared by 5 bases and J by 0 bases, with 3 bases of the junction left unmatched. CDR3 length: 15 amino acids. The CDR3 region has the DNA TGTGCCATCAGTTCTACAGGGGGCTCCTACAATGAGCAGTTCTTC. Translating it yields CAISSTGGSYNEQFF.

The rearrangement uses TRBV7-2 and TRBJ1-1; D may be TRBD1 (6 bases). Trimming left V 7 bases short and J 1 base short, with 10 bases between. CDR3 size: 13 residues. Germline CDR1 and CDR2: SGHTA and FQGNSA. The CDR3 loop reads CASTAGANTEAFF. In DNA form, the CDR3 reads TGTGCCAGCACCGCGGGGGCGAACACTGAAGCTTTCTTT. The full variable domain, with the rest looked up from reference TRBV7-2 and TRBJ1-1, is GAGVSQSPSNKVTEKGKDVELRCDPISGHTALYWYRQSLGQGLEFLIYFQGNSAPDKSGLPSDRFSAERTGGSVSTLTIQRTQQEDSAVYLCASTAGANTEAFFGQGTRLTVV.